The next 17 T cell receptor beta chains were all read from a single sample in a study of CD8 T cells in ankylosing spondylitis. TCRdb processed the 5' RACE reads anew with MiXCR; each CDR3 protein has one entry. The data contain fewer than 200,000 distinct CDR3 sequences, roughly 20% of them seen just once; the ten biggest clones take up 4.3%. Sequencing input: blood, either unsorted or a sorted T cell fraction (not recorded which). The origin of the receptors is a male donor aged 10-29 years with ankylosing spondylitis or in good health (not recorded which).

At least ten counts were recorded for this clonotype. CDR3 nucleotide sequence: TGCAGCGTTTCACAGGGGTCCGGTTACACAGATACGCAGTATTTT. Translation: CSVSQGSGYTDTQYF. The chain couples TRBV29-1 to TRBJ2-3; the match to TRBD1 covers 7 bases. The CDR3 has 15 residues. Germline assignment: CDR1 SQVTM and CDR2 ANQGSEA. The ends lost 5 bases at V and 2 bases at J; junction bases unmatched: 10.

In the case of this clonotype: At one boundary the junction diverges from the germline segment, which might be a read error. V and J are TRBV9 and TRBJ2-7; maybe TRBD1 (5 bases). Germline V gene lookup returns CDR1 SGDLS and CDR2 YYNGEE. CDR3 size: 14 residues. The CDR3 here is CASSADTVPYEQHF. CDR3 DNA: TGTGCCAGCAGCGCGGACACGGTGCCTTACGAGCAGCACTTC.

The chain links TRBV21-1 to TRBJ2-7; the table's D gene call, TRBD1, was not cross checked with the DNA. TRBV21-1 has pseudogene status. The CDR3 has 14 residues. CDR3 bases: TGTGCCGGTTCGACAGGGGCGAACATACACGAGCAGTACGTC. Protein product: CAGSTGANIHEQYV.

This clonotype was observed many times. The chain uses TRBV6-2 or TRBV6-3 and TRBJ2-1, with D possibly TRBD1 on 6 matching bases. The CDR3 length is 15 residues. Germline V gene data show CDR1 as MNHEY and CDR2 as SVGEGT. The ends were cut back, 6 bases at V and 9 bases at J, with 21 bases in the middle. The CDR3: CASRHRDTHRGEQFF. The CDR3 region has the DNA TGTGCCAGCAGACACCGGGACACCCACCGTGGTGAGCAGTTCTTC.

The table lists this clonotype with many counts. J is TRBJ1-1 and V is TRBV12-3 or TRBV12-4; D is possibly TRBD1 (5 bases). Trimming pared 3 bases from V and 11 bases from J, leaving 13 bases between. The CDR3 totals 12 residues. The CDR3 region is CASSFGGTGAFF. As DNA, the CDR3 is TGTGCCAGCAGTTTTGGGGGGACTGGGGCTTTCTTT.

The chain joins TRBV7-3 to TRBJ2-3; no clear D. Germline lookup yields CDR1 SGHTA and CDR2 FQGTGA. The CDR3 totals 15 residues. With 2 bases removed from V and 0 bases from J, the gap between germline ends came to 9 bases. CDR3 loop: CASSLVGASTDTQYF. For the CDR3, the DNA is TGTGCCAGCAGCTTAGTAGGCGCTAGCACAGATACGCAGTATTTT.

This clonotype came up a few times. The V gene is TRBV10-3, the J gene TRBJ1-1; 7 bases map to TRBD1. CDR1 ENHRY and CDR2 SYGVKD come from the germline V gene. V was pared by 0 bases and J by 4 bases, with 8 bases of the junction left unmatched. The CDR3 runs to 16 residues. CDR3 region: CAISESKGQRVTEAFF. CDR3 DNA: TGTGCCATCAGTGAGTCGAAGGGACAGCGGGTCACTGAAGCTTTCTTT.

The rearrangement links TRBV27 to TRBJ2-7; D is perhaps TRBD1 or TRBD2 (6 bases each). The CDR3 covers 13 residues. Trimming stripped 7 bases from V and 6 bases from J, with 16 bases between. Germline assignment: CDR1 MNHEY and CDR2 SMNVEV (reference sequence). This CDR3 is CASTGGEVSEQYV. The CDR3 coding sequence is TGTGCCAGCACCGGGGGCGAGGTTTCCGAGCAGTACGTC.

The chain has TRBV2 and TRBJ2-1, with TRBD1 identical over 7 bases. The CDR3 totals 17 residues. V gave up 7 bases and J gave up 1 base; unmatched junction bases: 13. The V gene's germline CDR1 is SNHLY and CDR2 FYNNEI. CDR3 DNA: TGTGCCAGCATCCGGACAGGAGTAATAGCGTCCTACAATGAGCAGTTCTTC. Residues: CASIRTGVIASYNEQFF.

This clonotype has at least ten counts. The gene calls are TRBV9 and TRBJ2-2; D remains ambiguous. V dropped 3 bases and J dropped 5 bases, with 2 bases sitting between them. The CDR3 sequence is 11 residues long. Per germline, CDR1 SGDLS and CDR2 YYNGEE. In DNA form, the CDR3 reads TGTGCCAGCAGCGGGACCGGGGAGCTGTTTTTT. It yields the protein CASSGTGELFF.

Many counts were recorded for this clonotype. The chain is built from TRBV4-1 and TRBJ2-3; D perhaps matches TRBD2 (5 bases). Germline V lookup: CDR1 MGHRA, CDR2 YSYEKL. The CDR3 runs 15 residues. V was cut by 10 bases and J by 1 base, with 18 bases left in between. The CDR3 loop reads CATNPWAGGTDTQYF. The CDR3 coding sequence is TGCGCCACCAACCCTTGGGCGGGTGGCACAGATACGCAGTATTTT.

This clonotype was observed many times. The chain employs TRBV12-3 or TRBV12-4 and TRBJ2-7; the D gene is possibly TRBD1 (5 bases). Trimming shortened V by 4 bases and J by 6 bases, and 10 bases separated the two germline ends. CDR3 length: 12 residues. The CDR3 coding sequence is TGTGCCAGCAGTTCAGGGATCGCCGAGCAGTACTTC. Translating gives CASSSGIAEQYF.

This clonotype was recorded many times. V is TRBV12-3 or TRBV12-4 and J is TRBJ2-3; TRBD2 agrees at 10 bases. CDR3 length: 14 amino acids. Unmatched junction bases numbered 8, after V lost 6 bases and J lost 8 bases. As DNA, the CDR3 is TGTGCCAGCAGCCCCGGACTAGCGGCCGGTACGCAGTATTTT. The encoded protein is CASSPGLAAGTQYF.

This clonotype was observed at least ten times. The chain combines TRBV4-1 with TRBJ2-1; TRBD2 matches at 11 bases. V lost 1 base and J lost 6; bases outside the gene matches: 8. CDR1 and CDR2 (germline): MGHRA, YSYEKL. The CDR3 runs to 17 residues. The CDR3 spells CASSQGFTSGSSNEQFF. The CDR3, as DNA: TGCGCCAGCAGCCAAGGTTTTACTAGCGGGAGTAGCAATGAGCAGTTCTTC.

This clonotype was seen repeatedly, ten times or more. This chain uses TRBV5-1 with TRBJ1-5; D may be TRBD1 (5 bases). V was clipped by 0 bases and J by 7 bases, with 14 bases between them. The length of the CDR3 is 15 residues. The germline V gene has CDR1 SGHRS and CDR2 YFSETQ. CDR3 amino acids: CASSLGGGRGQPQHF. CDR3 DNA sequence: TGCGCCAGCAGCTTGGGGGGCGGGAGGGGACAGCCCCAGCATTTT. Supplemented by reference TRBV5-1 and TRBJ1-5, the full variable domain reads KAGVTQTPRYLIKTRGQQVTLSCSPISGHRSVSWYQQTPGQGLQFLFEYFSETQRNKGNFPGRFSGRQFSNSRSEMNVSTLELGDSALYLCASSLGGGRGQPQHFGDGTRLSIL.

This clonotype showed up many times. This rearrangement joins TRBV29-1 to TRBJ2-7, with D possibly being TRBD2 (5 bases). The V end was cut by 5 bases, the J end by 0 bases, with 11 bases between. The CDR3 consists of 13 residues. The V gene's germline CDR1 is SQVTM and CDR2 ANQGSEA. The CDR3 DNA sequence: TGCAGCGTTCTAGGACTCTCCTCCTACGAGCAGTACTTC. It yields the protein CSVLGLSSYEQYF.

The chain uses TRBV24-1 and TRBJ1-1; maybe TRBD1 (6 bases). Germline V gives CDR1 KGHDR, CDR2 SFDVKD. The CDR3 has 15 residues. V was clipped by 5 bases and J by 4 bases, with 16 bases between them. The CDR3 region has the DNA TGTGCCACCAGTGGAGGGGGGGTTGCCCCCACTGAAGCTTTCTTT. This translates into CATSGGGVAPTEAFF.